Sample share makes the clone carrying this T cell receptor beta chain medium-sized (0.01 to 0.1%). The target antigen is unknown. This sample was included in a study of spatial heterogeneity in lung cancer. Across the whole study: Beta-chain sequences were consistently detected more often than alpha-chain sequences.

Time point specified: sample taken at primary tumor resection. Sequencing was performed on whole RNA extracted from tumor and nontumor lung tissue, or from frozen PBMC, and the material was left unsorted. A total of more than 65 untreated early-stage non-small cell lung cancer patients served as donors. General study points: TCRs found ubiquitously expanded in tumor appeared in blood more at resection than at follow-up.

CDR1 and CDR2 (germline): MDHEN, SYDVKM. The CDR3 extends over 14 amino acids. The V end was cut by 2 bases, the J end by 1 base, with 8 bases between. The presence of a unique molecular identifier marked each TCR cDNA molecule. TCRdb reprocessed the 5' RACE reads via MiXCR and lists one record per CDR3 protein. The sample yields approximately 12,000 distinct CDR3 sequences, roughly an eighth seen once. The chain links TRBV28 to TRBJ1-2, with D uncertain. The receptor's source is a female donor with early-stage non-small cell lung cancer. The sample consisted of PBMCs, taken at surgery. The chain's CDR3 is CASSLEGFNYGYTF. The DNA for the CDR3 is TGTGCCAGCAGTTTAGAAGGATTTAACTATGGCTACACCTTC.